One and the same sample provided the 17 T cell receptor beta chains below, sequenced in a study of blood T cells in healthy people across ages. A second PCR of about 6 to 11 cycles used a sample-barcoded 5' primer and a J-beta primer mix. TCRdb re-derived calls from the 5' RACE reads in MiXCR, one entry per CDR3 protein. Of approximately 1.5 million distinct CDR3 sequences listed, almost 35% are singletons. The source material was blood. The receptors come from a woman in her twenties or thirties in good health.

The chain uses TRBV19 and TRBJ1-1; weak D call: TRBD1 (5 bases). The CDR3 loop spans 14 amino acids. Trimming cost V 8 bases and J 4 bases, with 17 bases left between them. Germline CDR1 reads LNHDA; CDR2 reads SQIVND (reference sequence). The CDR3 is CASGGLFGATEAFF. The CDR3, as DNA: TGTGCCAGTGGGGGTCTTTTCGGGGCCACTGAAGCTTTCTTT.

This chain connects TRBV5-6 to TRBJ1-2, with D perhaps TRBD1 (6 bases). Trimming cost V 5 bases and J 8 bases, with 19 bases left between them. The CDR3 loop spans 14 amino acids. CDR1 is SGHDT and CDR2 is YYEEEE in the germline V gene. The CDR3 spells CASRLTDRSFGYTF. The CDR3 DNA is TGTGCCAGCAGACTCACCGACAGGTCTTTCGGCTACACCTTC.

This clonotype was detected many times. The chain uses TRBV29-1 and TRBJ2-5, with a weak D call TRBD2 (6 bases). The length of the CDR3 is 14 residues. V lost 3 bases, J lost 5 bases, and 16 bases lay in between. CDR1 SQVTM and CDR2 ANQGSEA come from the germline V gene. CDR3 sequence reads: CSVDSQGGQETQYF. CDR3 DNA sequence: TGCAGCGTTGATTCGCAGGGAGGTCAGGAGACCCAGTACTTC.

The table lists this clonotype with many counts. The chain is built from TRBV29-1 and TRBJ2-7; the D is unclear. The length of the CDR3 is 13 residues. In germline, CDR1 is SQVTM, CDR2 ANQGSEA. V lost 7 bases and J 2 bases, leaving 15 bases between the germline ends. The CDR3 spells CSAGTSAPYEQYF. The CDR3 nucleotides are TGCAGCGCGGGCACTTCCGCCCCCTACGAGCAGTACTTC.

CDR3 protein: CASRQGKLGSPLHF. The CDR3 DNA reads TGTGCCAGCAGACAGGGGAAGTTGGGTTCACCCCTCCACTTT. The chain carries TRBV6-2 or TRBV6-3 and TRBJ1-6; 7 bases are a match to TRBD1. Trimming at V came to 6 bases and at J to 9 bases, leaving 8 bases not matched to a gene. Germline lookup yields CDR1 MNHEY and CDR2 SVGEGT. The CDR3 loop spans 14 amino acids.

This clonotype came up a few times. The genes are TRBV7-3 and TRBJ2-1; weak D call: TRBD2 (6 bases). The germline V gene encodes CDR1 SGHTA and CDR2 FQGTGA. The CDR3 totals 14 residues. The germline V and J ends were trimmed by 3 bases and 7 bases, with 13 bases remaining between them. CDR3 residues: CASSFGGMGNEQFF. As DNA, the CDR3 is TGTGCCAGCAGCTTCGGAGGGATGGGGAATGAGCAGTTCTTC.

The chain has TRBV20-1 and TRBJ2-5, with 12 bases fitting TRBD1. V gave up 2 bases and J gave up 7 bases; unmatched junction bases: 17. This CDR3 is 18 amino acids long. CDR1 DFQATT and CDR2 SNEGSKA come from the germline V gene (reference sequence). The CDR3 loop is CSARSVSPRDRGPVTQYF. In nucleotides, the CDR3 is TGCAGTGCTAGATCCGTTAGCCCCCGGGACAGGGGGCCGGTGACCCAGTACTTC.

The CDR3 DNA reads as TGTGCCAGCAGCCAAGGCGGGACAGGTAATTCACCCCTCCACTTT. It codes for CASSQGGTGNSPLHF. The V and J genes are TRBV3-1 and TRBJ1-6; 8 bases fit TRBD1. With 1 base clipped from V and 6 bases from J, the junction kept 2 bases outside the gene matches. Per the germline V gene, CDR1 is LGHDT and CDR2 is YNNKEL (reference sequence). The CDR3 runs 15 residues.

Turning to this clonotype: A much larger clone lies one base from this, so it may be a read error. This CDR3 fails to terminate in the conserved phenylalanine or tryptophan, so it likely reflects a read error. This chain uses TRBV7-9 with TRBJ2-5; 8 nucleotides match TRBD2. CDR1 SEHNR and CDR2 FQNEAQ come from the germline V gene (reference sequence). The junction had 10 bases not matched to a gene; V was cut back by 5 bases and J by 5 bases. This CDR3 comprises 15 residues. The CDR3 loop reads CASSLGGAPGETQYL. The CDR3 coding sequence is TGTGCCAGCAGCCTCGGGGGGGCGCCCGGGGAGACCCAGTACCTC.

The rearrangement links TRBV7-9 to TRBJ2-1; D is perhaps TRBD2 (7 bases). This CDR3 contains 17 residues. Germline V gene data show CDR1 as SEHNR and CDR2 as FQNEAQ (reference sequence). The V and J ends lost 3 bases and 0 bases respectively, with 15 bases between them. The CDR3 DNA sequence: TGTGCCAGCAGCTTGGGGGGGCGGGGGAGCTCCTACAATGAGCAGTTCTTC. This translates into CASSLGGRGSSYNEQFF.

The chain is built from TRBV25-1 and TRBJ1-2; D unresolved. V gave up 7 bases and J gave up 6 bases, with 15 bases separating them. CDR1 is MGHDK and CDR2 is SYGVNS in the germline V gene. This CDR3 comprises 13 residues. The CDR3 sequence: CASTQGGSNGYTF. The CDR3, as DNA: TGTGCCAGCACCCAAGGAGGGAGTAATGGCTACACCTTC.

The gene calls are TRBV7-9 and TRBJ2-1, with a weak D call TRBD2 (5 bases). The ends were cut back, 5 bases at V and 0 bases at J, with 14 bases in the middle. The CDR3 spans 16 residues. Per the germline V gene, CDR1 is SEHNR and CDR2 is FQNEAQ (reference sequence). The DNA of the CDR3 is TGTGCCAGCAGCCCCCCGCAGCGGAACTCCTACAATGAGCAGTTCTTC. Translating it yields CASSPPQRNSYNEQFF.

This clonotype was counted only a few times. This rearrangement joins TRBV7-9 to TRBJ2-7; D unclear. The germline V gene has CDR1 SEHNR and CDR2 FQNEAQ (reference sequence). There are 15 residues in the CDR3. The ends were cut back, 0 bases at V and 3 bases at J, with 12 bases in the middle. The CDR3 protein is CASSLARKPGYEQYF. The DNA of the CDR3 is TGTGCCAGCAGCTTAGCGCGAAAACCCGGCTACGAGCAGTACTTC.

This chain uses TRBV2 with TRBJ1-4, with 9 bases matching TRBD1. The CDR3 spans 14 residues. Looked up from germline, CDR1 is SNHLY and CDR2 is FYNNEI. The V gene end was trimmed by 2 bases and the J gene end by 6 bases; junction bases not matched to a gene: 1. CDR3 nucleotide sequence: TGTGCCAGCAGTGAAAGGACAGGGGATGAAAAACTGTTTTTT. This codes for CASSERTGDEKLFF.

The sample holds a few counts of this clonotype. This chain links TRBV2 with TRBJ2-1, with 13 nucleotides matching TRBD2. Germline V CDR1 and CDR2: SNHLY, FYNNEI. The V and J ends lost 2 bases and 9 bases, in that order; junction bases with no gene match: 13. This CDR3 comprises 18 residues. CDR3: CASSESILAGGQWVEQFF. The CDR3 bases are TGTGCCAGCAGTGAATCAATACTAGCGGGGGGGCAGTGGGTTGAGCAGTTCTTC.

This clonotype appeared a few times. The chain has TRBV16 and TRBJ2-7; tentative D call: TRBD2 (5 bases). The CDR3 is made up of 13 amino acids. Per germline, CDR1 KGHSY and CDR2 FQNENV. V lost 0 bases to trimming and J lost 5 bases, with 8 bases between them. The CDR3 protein is CASSQSRGHEQYF. The CDR3 bases are TGTGCCAGCAGCCAATCAAGAGGGCACGAGCAGTACTTC.

The chain recombines TRBV10-1 with TRBJ2-4; 8 positions match TRBD1. The J call could be wrong; TRBJ2-7 is a better fit for the DNA end. This CDR3 region has 13 residues. Germline V gene sequence: CDR1 WNHNN, CDR2 SYGVQD (reference sequence). The CDR3 DNA reads TGCGCCAGCAGCCCAGGGGGCGGGCGCGAGCAGTACTTC. This encodes CASSPGGGREQYF.